The entry that follows covers one T cell receptor (beta chain) sequence. This sample stems from a study of T-cell memory formation after mild COVID-19. TCRdb redid the calling of the 5' RACE reads with MiXCR, one entry per CDR3 protein. The table lists 350,000 to 450,000 distinct CDR3 sequences, 14% of them singletons. The receptor was derived from a young man who had mild COVID-19 (a few samples of this study predate the infection). Cell type and time point are not known. Material: PBMCs or a T cell subset sorted from them (not recorded which).

As DNA, the CDR3 is TGCGCCAGCAGCTTAAACGCGGGGGTCAATGAGCAGTTCTTC. Its translation: CASSLNAGVNEQFF. This chain uses TRBV5-1 with TRBJ2-1, with 7 nucleotides matching TRBD2. The CDR3 sequence is 14 residues long. The V and J ends lost 2 bases and 6 bases, in that order; junction bases with no gene match: 5. Germline V gene sequence: CDR1 SGHRS, CDR2 YFSETQ. The full variable domain, rest sourced from reference TRBV5-1 and TRBJ2-1, is KAGVTQTPRYLIKTRGQQVTLSCSPISGHRSVSWYQQTPGQGLQFLFEYFSETQRNKGNFPGRFSGRQFSNSRSEMNVSTLELGDSALYLCASSLNAGVNEQFFGPGTRLTVL.